Below, 20 T cell receptor beta chains from the same sample are listed, as sequenced in a study of OX40 agonist ivuxolimab in advanced cancers. Repertoires were generated with immunoSEQ multiplex PCR, while TCRdb's copy carries only in-frame clones and drops some. The sample includes some 45,000 clones, 65% to 85% seen only once; the top ten take 4% to 6%. The sample here was CD4+ or CD8+ T cells sorted from blood, taken in a trial of the OX40 agonist ivuxolimab. All receptors come from an adult with an advanced solid tumor such as melanoma, head and neck, liver or kidney cancer.

The chain carries TRBV9 and TRBJ1-6; TRBD1 matches at 7 bases. Germline V gene lookup returns CDR1 SGDLS and CDR2 YYNGEE. V shed 3 bases, J shed 7 bases, and the junction held 4 bases outside the gene matches. This CDR3 comprises 14 residues. The DNA of the CDR3 is TGTGCCAGCAGCGCGGGGACAGCAAATTCACCCCTCCACTTT. Amino acids: CASSAGTANSPLHF. The full variable domain, in which reference TRBV9 and TRBJ1-6 provide the parts outside the CDR3, is DSGVTQTPKHLITATGQRVTLRCSPRSGDLSVYWYQQSLDQGLQFLIQYYNGEERAKGNILERFSAQQFPDLHSELNLSSLELGDSALYFCASSAGTANSPLHFGNGTRLTVT.

About this clone itself: At one end, the junction sequence differs from germline, possibly due to a read error. The V and J genes are TRBV28 and TRBJ2-7, with D possibly TRBD1 on 5 matching bases. The CDR3 is 12 residues long. From germline, CDR1 is MDHEN and CDR2 SYDVKM. CDR3 nucleotides: TGTGCCAGCAGTAGGTTCCTGGGGCCGACCTTCTTC. This gives the protein CASSRFLGPTFF.

This chain uses TRBV29-1 with TRBJ1-2, with D perhaps TRBD1 (5 bases). CDR1 and CDR2 from the germline V gene are SQVTM and ANQGSEA. Trimming shortened V by 6 bases and J by 4 bases, and 18 bases separated the two germline ends. This CDR3 contains 14 residues. Here the CDR3 reads CSVGRDAGGYGYTF. In nucleotides, the CDR3 is TGCAGCGTGGGAAGGGACGCGGGAGGCTATGGCTACACCTTC.

The chain combines TRBV6-5 with TRBJ1-5, with D possibly being TRBD1 (5 bases). From germline, CDR1 is MNHEY and CDR2 SVGAGI. The CDR3 length is 13 residues. With 2 bases removed from V and 7 bases from J, the gap between germline ends came to 9 bases. The CDR3 loop reads CASSYRGGQPQHF. The CDR3 nucleotides read TGTGCCAGCAGTTACAGGGGAGGACAGCCCCAGCATTTT.

The chain couples TRBV28 to TRBJ2-5; no clear D. The J call may be incorrect, as the DNA end agrees better with TRBJ2-7. CDR1 is MDHEN, CDR2 SYDVKM, per germline. The length of the CDR3 is 11 residues. This CDR3 is CASSSASEQYF. CDR3 DNA: TGTGCCAGCAGTTCGGCCTCCGAGCAGTACTTC.

The rearrangement uses TRBV5-4 and TRBJ2-1; 9 bases are shared with TRBD2. V dropped 2 bases and J dropped 8; count of bases not matched to a gene: 5. Germline lookup yields CDR1 SGHNT and CDR2 YYREEE (reference sequence). This CDR3 spans 14 amino acids. The DNA for the CDR3 is TGTGCCAGCAGCTTCGCGGGAGGGTCCGATGAGCAGTTCTTC. Translated, it gives CASSFAGGSDEQFF.

The chain combines TRBV10-3 with TRBJ1-3; D gene uncertain. The germline V and J ends were trimmed by 6 bases and 0 bases, with 18 bases remaining between them. Germline V gene data show CDR1 as ENHRY and CDR2 as SYGVKD. The CDR3 sequence is 17 residues long. Here the CDR3 reads CAIRGFKTNVSGNTIYF. CDR3 coding DNA: TGTGCCATCAGGGGATTTAAGACTAATGTCTCTGGAAACACCATATATTTT.

For this clone: The DNA is omitted, as the CDR3 cannot be located on it reliably, and the CDR3 follows TCRdb's listing. The V and J genes are TRBV11-2 and TRBJ2-7. The germline V gene has CDR1 SGHAT and CDR2 FQNNGV. From its first to its last residue, the CDR3 has 14 amino acids. The CDR3 sequence is CASSTSHNPYEQYF.

The chain uses TRBV27 and TRBJ2-3; D is undetermined. The CDR3 extends over 13 amino acids. V was trimmed by 9 bases and J by 4 bases, leaving 14 bases between them. Germline V gene lookup returns CDR1 MNHEY and CDR2 SMNVEV (reference sequence). The CDR3 DNA reads TGTGCCAGTAAGAGACTCGGCCCAGATACGCAGTATTTT. Translating it yields CASKRLGPDTQYF.

The chain carries TRBV15 and TRBJ2-5, with TRBD2 matching over 11 bases. Germline loops: CDR1 LNHNV, CDR2 YYDKDF (reference sequence). The J segment lost 7 bases and the V segment lost 0 bases, leaving 10 bases of the junction unmatched. CDR3 length: 17 residues. The CDR3, as DNA: TGTGCCACCAGCAGAGATCTCACGACTAGCGGGGCACGGACCCAGTACTTC. This encodes CATSRDLTTSGARTQYF.

V gene TRBV19 combines with J gene TRBJ1-1, with D tentatively TRBD1 (6 bases). V dropped 4 bases and J dropped 0 bases, with 12 bases sitting between them. Germline V gives CDR1 LNHDA, CDR2 SQIVND (reference sequence). The CDR3 is 15 residues long. CDR3 residues: CASSTRQVMNTEAFF. DNA for the CDR3: TGTGCCAGTAGTACCAGACAGGTGATGAACACTGAAGCTTTCTTT.

In its sample, this clone was seen once. The V gene is TRBV11-2, the J gene TRBJ2-7; 7 nucleotides align to TRBD2. This CDR3 spans 14 amino acids. Germline V gene lookup returns CDR1 SGHAT and CDR2 FQNNGV. V trimming: 0 bases; J trimming: 6 bases; junction bases outside the gene matches: 5. The CDR3 DNA is TGTGCCAGCAGCTTAGAGGCGGGAGTCGGCGAGCAGTACTTC. This translates into CASSLEAGVGEQYF.

The chain links TRBV10-3 to TRBJ1-5; tentative D call: TRBD1 (5 bases). CDR1 ENHRY and CDR2 SYGVKD come from the germline V gene. V shed 5 bases and J shed 7 bases, with 12 bases lying between them. The CDR3 length is 13 residues. As DNA, the CDR3 is TGTGCCATCAGTCTCAGGGCTGGGCAGCCCCAGCATTTT. Translating gives CAISLRAGQPQHF.

The J gene is TRBJ2-3, the V gene TRBV18, with TRBD1 matching 11 bases. The CDR3 covers 16 residues. J was trimmed by 4 bases and V by 5 bases; bases with no gene match: 8. Germline CDR1 is KGHSH and CDR2 is LQKENI. The CDR3 is CASSLTRTGGADTQYF. The DNA of the CDR3 is TGTGCCAGCTCATTGACCAGGACAGGGGGCGCAGATACGCAGTATTTT. Variable domain in full (rest from reference TRBV18 and TRBJ2-3): NAGVMQNPRHLVRRRGQEARLRCSPMKGHSHVYWYRQLPEEGLKFMVYLQKENIIDESGMPKERFSAEFPKEGPSILRIQQVVRGDSAAYFCASSLTRTGGADTQYFGPGTRLTVL.

This rearrangement joins TRBV14 to TRBJ2-3; no reliable D call. This CDR3 region has 17 residues. The germline CDR1 and CDR2 sequences are SGHDN and FVKESK. The V end was cut by 1 base, the J end by 3 bases, with 17 bases between. CDR3 sequence reads: CASSQVKMSRYTDTQYF. The CDR3 DNA is TGTGCCAGCAGCCAAGTCAAGATGTCGCGATATACAGATACGCAGTATTTT. Using reference TRBV14 and TRBJ2-3 for the parts outside the CDR3, the full variable domain is EAGVTQFPSHSVIEKGQTVTLRCDPISGHDNLYWYRRVMGKEIKFLLHFVKESKQDESGMPNNRFLAERTGGTYSTLKVQPAELEDSGVYFCASSQVKMSRYTDTQYFGPGTRLTVL.

The V and J genes are TRBV28 and TRBJ1-1; no reliable D call. Germline CDR1 reads MDHEN; CDR2 reads SYDVKM. CDR3 length: 12 residues. Trimming stripped 10 bases from V and 0 bases from J, with 9 bases between. The CDR3 DNA follows: TGTGCCACCCAGTACCTGAACACTGAAGCTTTCTTT. Translating gives CATQYLNTEAFF.

The chain employs TRBV7-3 and TRBJ2-7; D is unclear. Germline CDR1 is SGHTA and CDR2 is FQGTGA. Deletions cut 5 bases from V and 0 bases from J, with 11 bases between. The CDR3 is 14 amino acids. The CDR3 sequence is CASSLGGGSYEQYF. The CDR3 DNA reads TGTGCCAGCAGCCTAGGCGGCGGCTCCTACGAGCAGTACTTC. Drawing the rest from reference TRBV7-3 and TRBJ2-7, the complete variable domain is GAGVSQTPSNKVTEKGKYVELRCDPISGHTALYWYRQSLGQGPEFLIYFQGTGAADDSGLPNDRFFAVRPEGSVSTLKIQRTERGDSAVYLCASSLGGGSYEQYFGPGTRLTVT.

The chain joins TRBV2 to TRBJ2-5, with 7 positions matching TRBD1. V trimming: 3 bases; J trimming: 7 bases; junction bases outside the gene matches: 5. CDR1 and CDR2 from the germline V gene are SNHLY and FYNNEI. The CDR3 has 13 amino acids. The CDR3 nucleotides read TGTGCCAGCAGTGACGGGACAGCCGGGACCCAGTACTTC. The encoded protein is CASSDGTAGTQYF. Drawing the rest from reference TRBV2 and TRBJ2-5, the complete variable domain is EPEVTQTPSHQVTQMGQEVILRCVPISNHLYFYWYRQILGQKVEFLVSFYNNEISEKSEIFDDQFSVERPDGSNFTLKIRSTKLEDSAMYFCASSDGTAGTQYFGPGTRLLVL.

CDR3 DNA: TGTGCCAGCAGCCTAAACCTGGGGGGTATCACAGATACGCAGTATTTT. Protein product: CASSLNLGGITDTQYF. The genes are TRBV5-4 and TRBJ2-3, with D perhaps TRBD2 (6 bases). Trimming shortened V by 4 bases and J by 2 bases, and 17 bases separated the two germline ends. Germline loops: CDR1 SGHNT, CDR2 YYREEE (reference sequence). This CDR3 spans 16 amino acids. Together with reference TRBV5-4 and TRBJ2-3, the CDR3 gives the full variable domain: ETGVTQSPTHLIKTRGQQVTLRCSSQSGHNTVSWYQQALGQGPQFIFQYYREEENGRGNFPPRFSGLQFPNYSSELNVNALELDDSALYLCASSLNLGGITDTQYFGPGTRLTVL.

J is TRBJ2-3 and V is TRBV18; 9 bases line up with TRBD2. The ends lost 6 bases at V and 0 bases at J; junction bases unmatched: 1. CDR3 length: 14 residues. Germline V gene sequence: CDR1 KGHSH, CDR2 LQKENI. The CDR3 coding sequence is TGTGCCAGCTCGACTAGCGGTAGCACAGATACGCAGTATTTT. Encoded protein: CASSTSGSTDTQYF.